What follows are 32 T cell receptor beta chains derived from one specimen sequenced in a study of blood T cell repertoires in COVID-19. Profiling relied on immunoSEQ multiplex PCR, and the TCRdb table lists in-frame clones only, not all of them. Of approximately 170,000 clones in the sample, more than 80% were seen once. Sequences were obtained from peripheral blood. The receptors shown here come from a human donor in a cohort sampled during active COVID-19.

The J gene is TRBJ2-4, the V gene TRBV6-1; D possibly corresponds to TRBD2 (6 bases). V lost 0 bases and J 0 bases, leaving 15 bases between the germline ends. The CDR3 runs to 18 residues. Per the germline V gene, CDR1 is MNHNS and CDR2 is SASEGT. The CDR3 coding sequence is TGTGCCAGCAGTGAAGCGCGGTGGCTAGCGCTAGCCAAAAACATTCAGTACTTC. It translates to CASSEARWLALAKNIQYF.

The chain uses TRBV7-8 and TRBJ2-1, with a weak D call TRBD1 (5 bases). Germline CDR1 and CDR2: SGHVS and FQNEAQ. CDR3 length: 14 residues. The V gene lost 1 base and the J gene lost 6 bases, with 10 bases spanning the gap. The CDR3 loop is CASSLGSQGNEQFF. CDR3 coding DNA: TGTGCCAGCAGCTTAGGGTCGCAGGGCAATGAGCAGTTCTTC.

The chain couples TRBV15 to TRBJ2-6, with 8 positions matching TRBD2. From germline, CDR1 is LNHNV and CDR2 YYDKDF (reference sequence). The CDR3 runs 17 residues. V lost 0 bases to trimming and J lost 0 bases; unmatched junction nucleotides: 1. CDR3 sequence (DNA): TGTGCCACCAGCAGAGAACGGGGGGGCTCTGGGGCCAACGTCCTGACTTTC. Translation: CATSRERGGSGANVLTF. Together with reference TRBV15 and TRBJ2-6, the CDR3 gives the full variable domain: DAMVIQNPRYQVTQFGKPVTLSCSQTLNHNVMYWYQQKSSQAPKLLFHYYDKDFNNEADTPDNFQSRRPNTSFCFLDIRSPGLGDTAMYLCATSRERGGSGANVLTFGAGSRLTVL.

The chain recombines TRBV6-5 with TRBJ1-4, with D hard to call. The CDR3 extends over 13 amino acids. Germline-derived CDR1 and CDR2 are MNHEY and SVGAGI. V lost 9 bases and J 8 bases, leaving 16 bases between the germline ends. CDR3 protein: CASEQTPREKLFF. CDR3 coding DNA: TGTGCCAGTGAACAGACCCCGAGAGAAAAACTGTTTTTT.

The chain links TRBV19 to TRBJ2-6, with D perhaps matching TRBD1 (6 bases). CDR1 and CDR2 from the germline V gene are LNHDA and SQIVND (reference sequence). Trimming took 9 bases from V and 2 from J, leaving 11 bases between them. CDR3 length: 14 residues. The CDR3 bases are TGTGCCAGCAGGGGTTCGGCTGGGGCCAACGTCCTGACTTTC. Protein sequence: CASRGSAGANVLTF.

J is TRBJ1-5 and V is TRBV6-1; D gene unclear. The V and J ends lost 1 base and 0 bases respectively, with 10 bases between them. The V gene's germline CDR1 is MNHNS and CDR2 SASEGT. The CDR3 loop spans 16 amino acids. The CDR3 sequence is CASSEGGGGSNQPQHF. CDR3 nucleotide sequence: TGTGCCAGCAGTGAAGGAGGAGGCGGTAGCAATCAGCCCCAGCATTTT.

CDR3 region: CASSSGTNTGELFF. The CDR3 DNA is TGTGCCAGCTCGTCCGGGACGAACACCGGGGAGCTGTTTTTT. The V gene is TRBV18, the J gene TRBJ2-2; possibly TRBD2 for D (5 bases). Trimming cost V 6 bases and J 0 bases, with 8 bases left between them. Germline V gene data show CDR1 as KGHSH and CDR2 as LQKENI. The CDR3 is 14 residues long.

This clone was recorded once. Here the CDR3 reads CASSPRGTGNYGYTF. The CDR3 DNA follows: TGTGCCAGCAGCCCTAGGGGGACAGGGAACTATGGCTACACCTTC. The V gene is TRBV9, the J gene TRBJ1-2, with 9 nucleotides matching TRBD1. This CDR3 contains 15 residues. With 4 bases clipped from V and 2 bases from J, the junction kept 6 bases outside the gene matches. CDR1 and CDR2 from the germline V gene are SGDLS and YYNGEE.

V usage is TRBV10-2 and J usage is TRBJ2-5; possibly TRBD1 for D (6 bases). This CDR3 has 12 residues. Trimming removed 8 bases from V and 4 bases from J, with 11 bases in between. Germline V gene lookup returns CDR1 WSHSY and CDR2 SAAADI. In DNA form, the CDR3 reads TGCGCCAGCCAACAGGGCCCAGAGACCCAGTACTTC. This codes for CASQQGPETQYF.

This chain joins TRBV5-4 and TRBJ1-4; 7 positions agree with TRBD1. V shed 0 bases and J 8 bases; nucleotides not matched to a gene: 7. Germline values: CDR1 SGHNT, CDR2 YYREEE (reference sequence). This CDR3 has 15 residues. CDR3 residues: CASSLGQGLYEKLFF. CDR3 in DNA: TGTGCCAGCAGCTTGGGACAGGGACTGTACGAAAAACTGTTTTTT.

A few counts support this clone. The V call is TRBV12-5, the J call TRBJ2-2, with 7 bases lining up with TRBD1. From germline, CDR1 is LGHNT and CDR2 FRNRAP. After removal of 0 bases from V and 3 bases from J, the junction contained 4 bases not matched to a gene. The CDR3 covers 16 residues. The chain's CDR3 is CASGLVQRGHTGELFF. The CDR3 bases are TGTGCTAGTGGTTTGGTACAGAGGGGGCACACCGGGGAGCTGTTTTTT.

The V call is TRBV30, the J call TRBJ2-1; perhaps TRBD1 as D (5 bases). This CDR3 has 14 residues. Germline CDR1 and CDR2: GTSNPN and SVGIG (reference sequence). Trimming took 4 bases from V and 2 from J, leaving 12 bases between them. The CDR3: CAWKGKVTYNEQFF. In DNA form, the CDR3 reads TGTGCCTGGAAGGGGAAGGTTACCTACAATGAGCAGTTCTTC.

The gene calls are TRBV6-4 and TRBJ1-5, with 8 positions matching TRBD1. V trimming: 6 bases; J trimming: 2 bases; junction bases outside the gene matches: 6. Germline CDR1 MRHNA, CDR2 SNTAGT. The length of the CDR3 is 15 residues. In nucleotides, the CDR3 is TGTGCCAGCAGCGTACCGGGACAGGGCAATCAGCCCCAGCATTTT. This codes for CASSVPGQGNQPQHF.

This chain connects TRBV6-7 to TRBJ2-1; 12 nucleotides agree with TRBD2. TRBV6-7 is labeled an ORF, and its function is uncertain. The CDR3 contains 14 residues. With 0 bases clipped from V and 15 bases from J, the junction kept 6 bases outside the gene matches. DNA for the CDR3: TGTGCCAGCAGTTACTCACTGACTAGCGGGGGCGGGTTCTTC. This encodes CASSYSLTSGGGFF.

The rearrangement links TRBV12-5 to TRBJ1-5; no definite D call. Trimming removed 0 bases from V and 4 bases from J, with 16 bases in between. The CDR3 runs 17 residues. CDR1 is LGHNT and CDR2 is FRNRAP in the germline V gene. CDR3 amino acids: CASGLVVGAIWNQPQHF. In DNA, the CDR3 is TGTGCTAGTGGTTTGGTAGTGGGAGCGATCTGGAATCAGCCCCAGCATTTT.

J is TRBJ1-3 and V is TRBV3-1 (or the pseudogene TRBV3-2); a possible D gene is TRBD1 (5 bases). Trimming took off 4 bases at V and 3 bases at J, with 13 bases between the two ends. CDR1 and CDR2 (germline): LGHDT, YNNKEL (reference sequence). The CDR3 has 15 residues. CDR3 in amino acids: CASSPSGTNGNTIYF. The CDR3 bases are TGTGCCAGCAGCCCTTCCGGGACTAATGGAAACACCATATATTTT.

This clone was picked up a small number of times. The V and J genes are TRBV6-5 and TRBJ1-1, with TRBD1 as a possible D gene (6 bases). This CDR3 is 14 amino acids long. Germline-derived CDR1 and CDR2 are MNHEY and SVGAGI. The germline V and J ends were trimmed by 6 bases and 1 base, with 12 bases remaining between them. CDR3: CASRRGQKNTEAFF. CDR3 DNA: TGTGCCAGCAGGAGAGGACAGAAGAACACTGAAGCTTTCTTT.

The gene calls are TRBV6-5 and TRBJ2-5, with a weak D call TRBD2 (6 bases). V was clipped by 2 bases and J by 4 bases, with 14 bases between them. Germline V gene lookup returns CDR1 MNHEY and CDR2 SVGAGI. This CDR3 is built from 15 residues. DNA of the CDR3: TGTGCCAGCAGTTACGGCCCGGGGGTTGGAGAGACCCAGTACTTC. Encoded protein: CASSYGPGVGETQYF.

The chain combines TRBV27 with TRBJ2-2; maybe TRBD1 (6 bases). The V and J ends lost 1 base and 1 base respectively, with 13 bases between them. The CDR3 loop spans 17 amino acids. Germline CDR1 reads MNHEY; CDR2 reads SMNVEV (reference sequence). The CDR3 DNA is TGTGCCAGCAGTTTATTAGGACAGACTATGAACACCGGGGAGCTGTTTTTT. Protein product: CASSLLGQTMNTGELFF.

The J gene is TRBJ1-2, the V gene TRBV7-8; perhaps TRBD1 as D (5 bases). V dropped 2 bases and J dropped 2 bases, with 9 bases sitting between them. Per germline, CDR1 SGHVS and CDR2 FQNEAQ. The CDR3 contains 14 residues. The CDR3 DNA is TGTGCCAGCAGCTTACAGGGTTCGAACTATGGCTACACCTTC. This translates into CASSLQGSNYGYTF. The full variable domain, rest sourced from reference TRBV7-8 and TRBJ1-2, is GAGVSQSPRYKVAKRGQDVALRCDPISGHVSLFWYQQALGQGPEFLTYFQNEAQLDKSGLPSDRFFAERPEGSVSTLKIQRTQQEDSAVYLCASSLQGSNYGYTFGSGTRLTVV.

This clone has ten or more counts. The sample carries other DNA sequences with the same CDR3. The CDR3 reads CASSLVQGLNTEAFF. In DNA form, the CDR3 reads TGCGCCAGCAGCTTGGTTCAGGGTTTGAACACTGAAGCTTTCTTT. This chain connects TRBV5-1 to TRBJ1-1; D is perhaps TRBD1 (5 bases). Germline V gene lookup returns CDR1 SGHRS and CDR2 YFSETQ. The CDR3 extends over 15 amino acids. Deletions cut 0 bases from V and 0 bases from J, with 9 bases between.

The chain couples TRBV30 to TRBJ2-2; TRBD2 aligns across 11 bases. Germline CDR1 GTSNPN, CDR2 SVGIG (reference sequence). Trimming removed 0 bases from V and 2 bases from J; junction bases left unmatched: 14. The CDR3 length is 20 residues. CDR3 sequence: CAWSVGHVLSGGANTGELFF. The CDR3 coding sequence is TGTGCCTGGAGTGTAGGGCACGTCCTTAGCGGGGGGGCAAACACCGGGGAGCTGTTTTTT.

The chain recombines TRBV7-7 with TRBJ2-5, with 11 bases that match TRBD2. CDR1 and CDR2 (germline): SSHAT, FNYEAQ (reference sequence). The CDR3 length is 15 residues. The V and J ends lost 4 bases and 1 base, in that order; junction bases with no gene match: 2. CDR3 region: CASSSGLAVQETQYF. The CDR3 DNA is TGTGCCAGCAGCTCGGGACTAGCGGTCCAAGAGACCCAGTACTTC.

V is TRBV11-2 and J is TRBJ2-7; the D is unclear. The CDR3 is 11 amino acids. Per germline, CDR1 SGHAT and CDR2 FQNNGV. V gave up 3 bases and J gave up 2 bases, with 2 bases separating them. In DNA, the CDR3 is TGTGCCAGCAGCTTCACCTACGAGCAGTACTTC. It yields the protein CASSFTYEQYF.

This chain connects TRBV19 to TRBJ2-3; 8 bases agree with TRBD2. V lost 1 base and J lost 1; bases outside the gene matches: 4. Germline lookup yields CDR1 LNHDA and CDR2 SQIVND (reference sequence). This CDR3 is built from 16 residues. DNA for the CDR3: TGTGCCAGTAGTATAGGGCTGCGGGGGGGCACAGATACGCAGTATTTT. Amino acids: CASSIGLRGGTDTQYF.

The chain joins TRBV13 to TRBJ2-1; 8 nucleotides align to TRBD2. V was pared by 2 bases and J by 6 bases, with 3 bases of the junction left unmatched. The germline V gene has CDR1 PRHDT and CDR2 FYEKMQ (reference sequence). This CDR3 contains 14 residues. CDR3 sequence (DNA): TGTGCCAGCAGCTTATTGGCGGGGGGCAATGAGCAGTTCTTC. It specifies CASSLLAGGNEQFF.

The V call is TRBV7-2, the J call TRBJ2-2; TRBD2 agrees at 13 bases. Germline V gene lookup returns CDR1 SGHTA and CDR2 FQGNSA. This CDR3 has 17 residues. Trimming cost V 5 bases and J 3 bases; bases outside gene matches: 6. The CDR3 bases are TGTGCCAGCAGCGATCGGACTAGCGGGGGCTACACCGGGGAGCTGTTTTTT. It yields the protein CASSDRTSGGYTGELFF.

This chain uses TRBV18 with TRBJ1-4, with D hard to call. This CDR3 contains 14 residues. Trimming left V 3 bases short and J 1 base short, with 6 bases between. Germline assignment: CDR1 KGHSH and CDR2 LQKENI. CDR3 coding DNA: TGTGCCAGCTCACCGACGGGAACTAATGAAAAACTGTTTTTT. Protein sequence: CASSPTGTNEKLFF.

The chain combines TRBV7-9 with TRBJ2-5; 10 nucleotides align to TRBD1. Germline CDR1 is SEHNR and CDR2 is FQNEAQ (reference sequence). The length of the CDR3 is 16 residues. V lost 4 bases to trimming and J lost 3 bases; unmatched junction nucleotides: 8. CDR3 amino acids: CASSSERDRGKETQYF. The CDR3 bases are TGTGCCAGCAGCTCCGAGCGGGACAGGGGAAAAGAGACCCAGTACTTC.

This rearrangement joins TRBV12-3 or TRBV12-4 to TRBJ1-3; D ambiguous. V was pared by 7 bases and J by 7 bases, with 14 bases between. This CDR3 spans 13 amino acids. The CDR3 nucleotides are TGTGCCAGCAACCCCCCGGGGTCTAACACCATATATTTT. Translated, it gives CASNPPGSNTIYF.

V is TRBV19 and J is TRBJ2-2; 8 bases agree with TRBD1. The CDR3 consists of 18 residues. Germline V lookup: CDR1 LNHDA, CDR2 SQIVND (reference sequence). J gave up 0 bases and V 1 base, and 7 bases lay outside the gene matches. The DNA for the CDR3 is TGTGCCAGTAGTATAGTCCCGGGACAGGTATCGAACACCGGGGAGCTGTTTTTT. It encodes CASSIVPGQVSNTGELFF.

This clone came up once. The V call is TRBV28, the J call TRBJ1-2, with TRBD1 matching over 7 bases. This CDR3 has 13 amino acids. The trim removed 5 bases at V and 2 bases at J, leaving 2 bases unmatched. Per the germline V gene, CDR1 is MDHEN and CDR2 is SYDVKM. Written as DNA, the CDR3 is TGTGCCAGCAGTCCCAGGGGGAACTATGGCTACACCTTC. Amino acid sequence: CASSPRGNYGYTF.